A single sample is the source of the 14 T cell receptor beta chains below, sequenced in a study of PD-1 blockade in mismatch repair-deficient tumors. Clones were read by immunoSEQ multiplex PCR, and TCRdb kept only the in-frame ones, dropping some. Among about 110,000 clones listed, over 65% were seen once. The sequences come from peripheral blood, collected about 13 months after starting pembrolizumab. The receptors originated from an adult with mismatch repair-deficient cancer.

V gene TRBV7-9 combines with J gene TRBJ1-5, with 11 bases aligning to TRBD1. The CDR3 length is 17 residues. CDR1 is SEHNR, CDR2 FQNEAQ, per germline (reference sequence). V dropped 3 bases and J dropped 3; count of bases not matched to a gene: 7. CDR3 residues: CASSFYRDRGTNQPQHF. In DNA form, the CDR3 reads TGTGCCAGCAGCTTTTACCGGGACAGGGGGACCAATCAGCCCCAGCATTTT.

This clone was observed once. V gene TRBV11-2 combines with J gene TRBJ2-4, with TRBD2 identical over 9 bases. V gave up 2 bases and J gave up 3 bases; unmatched junction bases: 8. Germline CDR1 and CDR2: SGHAT and FQNNGV. The CDR3 consists of 17 residues. CDR3 DNA: TGTGCCAGCAGCTTACCAATTAGCGGGAGCGGCAAAAACATTCAGTACTTC. This codes for CASSLPISGSGKNIQYF. Variable domain in full (rest from reference TRBV11-2 and TRBJ2-4): EAGVAQSPRYKIIEKRQSVAFWCNPISGHATLYWYQQILGQGPKLLIQFQNNGVVDDSQLPKDRFSAERLKGVDSTLKIQPAKLEDSAVYLCASSLPISGSGKNIQYFGAGTRLSVL.

V gene TRBV25-1 combines with J gene TRBJ2-5, with TRBD1 matching over 7 bases. Germline-derived CDR1 and CDR2 are MGHDK and SYGVNS. The CDR3 consists of 14 residues. The V and J ends lost 5 bases and 1 base, in that order; junction bases with no gene match: 4. CDR3 in amino acids: CASSYRGGQETQYF. DNA of the CDR3: TGTGCCAGCAGTTACAGGGGCGGCCAAGAGACCCAGTACTTC.

This chain connects TRBV7-2 to TRBJ2-7; D not resolved. Germline CDR1 is SGHTA and CDR2 is FQGNSA. The length of the CDR3 is 13 residues. Between the trimmed V and J ends, which lost 5 bases and 4 bases, there was a span of 12 bases. CDR3 protein: CASSQESSYEQYF. Written as DNA, the CDR3 is TGTGCCAGCAGCCAAGAGAGTAGTTACGAGCAGTACTTC.

This clone was found a few times. The V call is TRBV5-1, the J call TRBJ2-2, with D possibly being TRBD2 (6 bases). V lost 1 base, J lost 0 bases, and 13 bases lay in between. Germline CDR1 SGHRS, CDR2 YFSETQ. The CDR3 runs 17 residues. CDR3 nucleotides: TGCGCCAGCAGCTTGACTAGCCGAATCTCGAACACCGGGGAGCTGTTTTTT. Encoded protein: CASSLTSRISNTGELFF.

A few counts support this clone. Other DNA sequences in the sample encode the same CDR3. V is TRBV19 and J is TRBJ2-7; no clear D. This CDR3 comprises 11 residues. V lost 5 bases and J 4 bases, leaving 6 bases between the germline ends. Germline assignment: CDR1 LNHDA and CDR2 SQIVND (reference sequence). The DNA for the CDR3 is TGTGCCAGTAGTGATTCATACGAGCAGTACTTC. Its translation is CASSDSYEQYF. Full variable domain (outside the CDR3, taken from reference TRBV19 and TRBJ2-7): DGGITQSPKYLFRKEGQNVTLSCEQNLNHDAMYWYRQDPGQGLRLIYYSQIVNDFQKGDIAEGYSVSREKKESFPLTVTSAQKNPTAFYLCASSDSYEQYFGPGTRLTVT.

The gene calls are TRBV11-3 and TRBJ2-1; TRBD2 matches 10 bases. The CDR3 is made up of 15 amino acids. CDR1 SGHNT and CDR2 YENEEA come from the germline V gene. With 2 bases clipped from V and 8 bases from J, the junction kept 6 bases outside the gene matches. The DNA of the CDR3 is TGTGCCAGCAGCTTATGGAGCGGGAGGGCCTATGAGCAGTTCTTC. It translates to CASSLWSGRAYEQFF.

The V call is TRBV6-1, the J call TRBJ2-7; TRBD2 agrees at 7 bases. Germline V CDR1 and CDR2: MNHNS, SASEGT. Germline trimming cut 2 bases from V and 4 bases from J; bases unmatched to any gene: 5. This CDR3 region has 14 residues. The CDR3 nucleotides read TGTGCCAGCAGTGAATTTGCGGGAGCATACGAGCAGTACTTC. Its translation: CASSEFAGAYEQYF.

As concerns this clone: The junction and the germline gene differ at one end; a read error may be behind it. The CDR3 coding sequence is TGTGCCTGGAGTGTGGAGATAGGGGCTAAAGGGGTGCTGTTTTTT. Translation gives CAWSVEIGAKGVLFF. The chain recombines TRBV30 with TRBJ2-2, with a weak D call TRBD1 (5 bases). CDR1 and CDR2 (germline): GTSNPN, SVGIG (reference sequence). This CDR3 has 15 residues.

This chain connects TRBV27 to TRBJ2-5; no clear D. V shed 4 bases and J shed 0 bases, with 6 bases lying between them. Germline V lookup: CDR1 MNHEY, CDR2 SMNVEV (reference sequence). CDR3 length: 13 amino acids. CDR3 nucleotides: TGTGCCAGCAGTTGGACGCACCAAGAGACCCAGTACTTC. Amino acid sequence: CASSWTHQETQYF.

Comments on this clone: The sample contains more than one DNA sequence encoding this CDR3. This chain's CDR3 is CASSSGTVYEQYF. CDR3 sequence (DNA): TGTGCCAGTAGTAGCGGGACAGTCTACGAGCAGTACTTC. The genes are TRBV19 and TRBJ2-7, with a tentative D call TRBD1 (7 bases). V lost 4 bases and J 3 bases, leaving 10 bases between the germline ends. This CDR3 has 13 residues. Per germline, CDR1 LNHDA and CDR2 SQIVND (reference sequence).

This chain joins TRBV19 and TRBJ2-1; D is perhaps TRBD1 (5 bases). V was clipped by 4 bases and J by 5 bases, with 15 bases between them. This CDR3 contains 15 residues. Germline CDR1 is LNHDA and CDR2 is SQIVND (reference sequence). CDR3 residues: CASSTTEISNNEQFF. The CDR3 bases are TGTGCCAGTAGTACGACAGAAATTTCTAACAATGAGCAGTTCTTC.

In nucleotides, the CDR3 is TGTGCCAGCACTCCGGCGAGGCGCTCTGGGGCCAACGTCCTGACTTTC. It codes for CASTPARRSGANVLTF. This chain uses TRBV28 with TRBJ2-6; D remains unclear. The CDR3 runs to 16 residues. V was trimmed by 7 bases and J by 0 bases, leaving 13 bases between them. CDR1 and CDR2 (germline): MDHEN, SYDVKM.

This chain joins TRBV19 and TRBJ2-1; 9 bases line up with TRBD1. The CDR3 runs to 14 residues. Germline trimming cut 5 bases from V and 7 bases from J; bases unmatched to any gene: 6. CDR1 and CDR2 (germline): LNHDA, SQIVND (reference sequence). In DNA form, the CDR3 reads TGTGCCAGTAGTCCGGGGACAGGGAGGAATGAGCAGTTCTTC. Protein product: CASSPGTGRNEQFF.